This TCR beta chain was recorded in a study of response to subunit inactivated influenza vaccine. Notes on the study in general: Authors suggested that a seasonal influenza vaccination recruits few new T cells each time.

Comment on this clonotype: What it binds is unknown.

TCRdb independently ran MiXCR on the RT-PCR reads; one entry per CDR3 protein. The sample has about 700,000 distinct CDR3 sequences; about 15% are singletons. This clonotype was sampled from a middle-aged man who received an inactivated influenza vaccine. The sequencing here drew on PBMCs from blood, taken 14 days before vaccination.

The CDR3 region is CASRGTGGPWAKNIQYF. DNA for the CDR3: TGTGCCAGCAGAGGGACAGGGGGCCCTTGGGCCAAAAACATTCAGTACTTC. This chain connects TRBV28 to TRBJ2-4; 12 nucleotides agree with TRBD1. CDR1 is MDHEN and CDR2 is SYDVKM in the germline V gene. CDR3 length: 17 amino acids. The ends lost 6 bases at V and 1 base at J; junction bases unmatched: 7.